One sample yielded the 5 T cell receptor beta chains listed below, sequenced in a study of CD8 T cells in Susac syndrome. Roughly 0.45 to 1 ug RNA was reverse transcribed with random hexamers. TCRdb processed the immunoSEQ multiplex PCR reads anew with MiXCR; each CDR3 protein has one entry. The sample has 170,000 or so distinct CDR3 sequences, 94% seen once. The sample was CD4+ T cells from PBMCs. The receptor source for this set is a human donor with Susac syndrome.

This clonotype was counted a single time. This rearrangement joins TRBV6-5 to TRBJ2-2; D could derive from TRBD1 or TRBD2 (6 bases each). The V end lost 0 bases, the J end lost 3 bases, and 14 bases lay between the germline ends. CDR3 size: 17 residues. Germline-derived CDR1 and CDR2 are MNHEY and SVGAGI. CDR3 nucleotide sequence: TGTGCCAGCAGTTACTCCAGACGGGGGCAGGACACCGGGGAGCTGTTTTTT. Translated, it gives CASSYSRRGQDTGELFF.

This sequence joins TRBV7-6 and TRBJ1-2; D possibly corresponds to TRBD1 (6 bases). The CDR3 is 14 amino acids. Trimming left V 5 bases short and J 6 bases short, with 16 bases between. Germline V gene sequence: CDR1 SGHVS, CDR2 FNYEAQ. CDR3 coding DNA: TGTGCCAGCAGCCCCCCAAGGGGGGCGCATGGCTACACCTTC. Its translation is CASSPPRGAHGYTF.

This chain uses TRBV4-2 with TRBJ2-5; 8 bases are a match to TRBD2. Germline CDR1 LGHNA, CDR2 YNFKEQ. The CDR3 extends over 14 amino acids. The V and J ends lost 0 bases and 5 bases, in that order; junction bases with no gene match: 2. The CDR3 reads CASSQDPGGETQYF. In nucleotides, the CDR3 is TGTGCCAGCAGCCAAGACCCGGGAGGGGAGACCCAGTACTTC.

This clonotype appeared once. The CDR3, as DNA: TGTGCCAGCAGTCCCGAGGCGGCCGCGAACACCGGGGAGCTGTTTTTT. Amino acid sequence: CASSPEAAANTGELFF. The chain couples TRBV25-1 to TRBJ2-2; the D is unclear. The CDR3 spans 16 residues. V lost 5 bases and J 0 bases, leaving 13 bases between the germline ends. The V gene's germline CDR1 is MGHDK and CDR2 SYGVNS.

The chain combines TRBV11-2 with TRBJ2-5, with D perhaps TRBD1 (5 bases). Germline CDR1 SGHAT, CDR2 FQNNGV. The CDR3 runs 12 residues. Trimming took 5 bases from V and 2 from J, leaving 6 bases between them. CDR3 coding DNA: TGTGCCAGCAGCGACAGTCAAGAGACCCAGTACTTC. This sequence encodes CASSDSQETQYF. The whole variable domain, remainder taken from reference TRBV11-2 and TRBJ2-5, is EAGVAQSPRYKIIEKRQSVAFWCNPISGHATLYWYQQILGQGPKLLIQFQNNGVVDDSQLPKDRFSAERLKGVDSTLKIQPAKLEDSAVYLCASSDSQETQYFGPGTRLLVL.